This TCR beta chain comes out of a study of T cells in Graves' hyperthyroidism and ophthalmopathy. Regions amplified from RNA transcripts were the TCR beta CDR3 regions. Using the HTBI primer set, a first-round RT-PCR was run on the TCR CDR3. TCRdb re-called the multiplex PCR reads through MiXCR, storing one row per CDR3 protein. The repertoire includes around 300,000 distinct CDR3 sequences, approximately 15% of them detected once, and 20% to 25% sits in the top ten. The CDR3 has 16 residues. CDR1 MNHGY and CDR2 SVAAGI come from the germline V gene. The J segment lost 4 bases and the V segment lost 2 bases, leaving 10 bases of the junction unmatched. As concerns this clonotype: Its specificity is not known.

Absent ophthalmopathy progression within 18 months defined stable Graves' hyperthyroidism. Exclusion of a patient resulted from uncontrolled infection, other autoimmune disease, pregnancy or lactation. General study points: Prediction of ophthalmopathy progression came a median about 6 months pre-onset.

The clonotype originates from a woman aged 25 to 39 with Graves' hyperthyroidism. This chain uses TRBV6-9 with TRBJ2-7, with 8 bases fitting TRBD2. The sequencing sample was made of blood. Here the CDR3 reads CASSYGQRELGYEQYF. For the CDR3, the DNA is TGTGCCAGCAGTTATGGGCAGCGGGAGTTGGGATACGAGCAGTACTTC.